This T cell receptor (beta chain) was sequenced for a study of cytomegalovirus exposure and HLA in healthy donors. Study-wide background: Earlier results showed roughly 120 million unique TCR beta sequences derived from roughly 190 million T cells.

A remark on this clone: The antigen is undetermined.

Whole-study findings and limits: A later analysis found common viral pathogens apparently linked to several of the most significant clusters.

Primers: 60 Vbeta forward and 13 Jbeta reverse. Here immunoSEQ multiplex PCR was the method, and the copy in TCRdb shows in-frame clones only, minus some. The table has about 160,000 clones, 55% to 80% seen once. The clonotype was recovered from a woman aged 55-69 years in good health and CMV-seropositive. Material: PBMCs.

In DNA form, the CDR3 reads TGCAGCGTTTCCGACAGCATCTCTGAAGCTTTCTTT. It specifies CSVSDSISEAFF. The V and J genes are TRBV29-1 and TRBJ1-1; weak D call: TRBD1 (5 bases). Germline values: CDR1 SQVTM, CDR2 ANQGSEA. There are 12 residues in the CDR3. V was trimmed by 5 bases and J by 6 bases, leaving 13 bases between them.